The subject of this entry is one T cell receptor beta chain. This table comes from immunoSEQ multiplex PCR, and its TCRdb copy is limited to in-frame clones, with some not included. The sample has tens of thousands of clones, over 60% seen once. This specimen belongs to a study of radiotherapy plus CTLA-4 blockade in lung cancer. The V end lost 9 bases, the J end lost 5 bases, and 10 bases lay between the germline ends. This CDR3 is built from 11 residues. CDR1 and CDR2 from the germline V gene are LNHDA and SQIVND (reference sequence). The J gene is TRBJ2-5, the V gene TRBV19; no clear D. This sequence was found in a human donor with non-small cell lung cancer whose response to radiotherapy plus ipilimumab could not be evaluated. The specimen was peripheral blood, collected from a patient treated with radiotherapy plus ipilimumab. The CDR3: CASQAEETQYF. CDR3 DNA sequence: TGTGCCAGCCAGGCCGAGGAGACCCAGTACTTC. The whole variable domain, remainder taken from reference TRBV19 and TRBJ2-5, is DGGITQSPKYLFRKEGQNVTLSCEQNLNHDAMYWYRQDPGQGLRLIYYSQIVNDFQKGDIAEGYSVSREKKESFPLTVTSAQKNPTAFYLCASQAEETQYFGPGTRLLVL.